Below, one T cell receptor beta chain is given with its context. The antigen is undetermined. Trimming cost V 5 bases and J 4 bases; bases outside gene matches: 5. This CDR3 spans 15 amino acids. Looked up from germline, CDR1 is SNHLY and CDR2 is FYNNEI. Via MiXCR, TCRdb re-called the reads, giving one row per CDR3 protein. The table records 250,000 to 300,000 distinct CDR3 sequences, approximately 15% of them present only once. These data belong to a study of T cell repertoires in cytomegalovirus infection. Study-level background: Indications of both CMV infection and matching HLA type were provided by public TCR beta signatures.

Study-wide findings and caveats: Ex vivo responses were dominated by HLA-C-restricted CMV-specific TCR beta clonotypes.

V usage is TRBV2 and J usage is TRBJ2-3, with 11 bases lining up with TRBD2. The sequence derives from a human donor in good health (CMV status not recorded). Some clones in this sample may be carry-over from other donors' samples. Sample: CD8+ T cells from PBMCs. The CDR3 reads CASSISGGAADTQYF. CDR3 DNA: TGTGCCAGCAGTATTAGCGGGGGGGCCGCAGATACGCAGTATTTT.